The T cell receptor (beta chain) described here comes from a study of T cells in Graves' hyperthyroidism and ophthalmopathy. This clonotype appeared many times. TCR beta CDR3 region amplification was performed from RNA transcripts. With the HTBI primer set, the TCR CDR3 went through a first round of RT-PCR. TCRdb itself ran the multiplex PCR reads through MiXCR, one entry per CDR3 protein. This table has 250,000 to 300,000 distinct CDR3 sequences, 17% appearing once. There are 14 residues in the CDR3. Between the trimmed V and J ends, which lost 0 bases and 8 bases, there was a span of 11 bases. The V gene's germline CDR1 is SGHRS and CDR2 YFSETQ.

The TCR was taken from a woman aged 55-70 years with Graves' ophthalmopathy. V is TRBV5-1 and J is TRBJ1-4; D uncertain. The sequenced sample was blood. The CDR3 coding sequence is TGCGCCAGCAGCTTGGGGCAGGATGGGGAAAAACTGTTTTTT. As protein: CASSLGQDGEKLFF.